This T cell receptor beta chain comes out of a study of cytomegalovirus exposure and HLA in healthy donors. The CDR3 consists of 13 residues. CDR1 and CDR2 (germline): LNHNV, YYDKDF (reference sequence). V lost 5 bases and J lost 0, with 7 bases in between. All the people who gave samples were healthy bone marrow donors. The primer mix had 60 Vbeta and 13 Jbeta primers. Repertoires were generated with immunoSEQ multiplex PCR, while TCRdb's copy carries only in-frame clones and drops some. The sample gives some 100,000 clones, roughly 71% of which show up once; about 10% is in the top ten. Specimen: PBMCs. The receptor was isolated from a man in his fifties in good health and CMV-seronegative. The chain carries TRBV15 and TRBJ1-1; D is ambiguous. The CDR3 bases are TGTGCCACCAGCCGTGAGTTGAACACTGAAGCTTTCTTT. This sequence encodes CATSRELNTEAFF.